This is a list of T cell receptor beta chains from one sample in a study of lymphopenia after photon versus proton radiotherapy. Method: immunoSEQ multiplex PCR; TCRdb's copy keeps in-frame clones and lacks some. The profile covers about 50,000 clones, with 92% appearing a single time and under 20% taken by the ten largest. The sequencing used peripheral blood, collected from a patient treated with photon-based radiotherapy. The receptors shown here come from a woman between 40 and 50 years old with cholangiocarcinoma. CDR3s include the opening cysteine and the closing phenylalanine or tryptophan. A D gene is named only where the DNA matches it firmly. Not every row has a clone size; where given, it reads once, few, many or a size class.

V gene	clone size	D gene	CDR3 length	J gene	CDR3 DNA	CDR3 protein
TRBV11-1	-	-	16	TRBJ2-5	TGTGCCAGCACCGGATTTTCCGGGGCTCGCCAAGAGACCCAGTACTTC	CASTGFSGARQETQYF
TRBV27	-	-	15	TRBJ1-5	TGTGCCAGCAGTCTAAACGGAGGCGATAATCAGCCCCAGCATTTT	CASSLNGGDNQPQHF
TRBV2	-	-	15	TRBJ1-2	TGTGCCAGCAGTGAAACACGGGGTACGGGCTATGGCTACACCTTC	CASSETRGTGYGYTF
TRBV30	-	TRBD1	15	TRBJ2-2	TGTGCCTGGAGTCAAGAGGGGGCGAGAACCGGGGAGCTGTTTTTT	CAWSQEGARTGELFF
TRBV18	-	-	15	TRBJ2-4	TGTGCCAGCTCGCGCCAGACAGTAACCAAAAACATTCAGTACTTC	CASSRQTVTKNIQYF
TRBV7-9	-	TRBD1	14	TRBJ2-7	TGTGCCAGCAGCTTAGCTGGACAGGGACTCGAGCAGTACTTC	CASSLAGQGLEQYF
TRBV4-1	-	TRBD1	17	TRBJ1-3	TGCGCCAGCAGCCACCGACAGGGGAGGGTCGACGGGAACACCATATATTTT	CASSHRQGRVDGNTIYF
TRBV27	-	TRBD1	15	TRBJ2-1	TGTGCCAGCAGGCCGACAGGGGGTTCGTACAATGAGCAGTTCTTC	CASRPTGGSYNEQFF
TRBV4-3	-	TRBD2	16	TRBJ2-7	TGCGCCAGCAGCCCGAATAGGGCTAGCGGGAGTTACGAGCAGTACTTC	CASSPNRASGSYEQYF
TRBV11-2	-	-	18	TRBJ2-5	TGTGCCAGCAGCTTAAGGTTCCTAGCCGGAGGCCTTGAAGAGACCCAGTACTTC	CASSLRFLAGGLEETQYF
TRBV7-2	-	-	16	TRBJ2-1	TGTGCCAGCAGCTTCGACAGGGGAGGGACGTACAATGAGCAGTTCTTC	CASSFDRGGTYNEQFF
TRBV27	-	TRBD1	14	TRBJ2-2	TGTGCCAGCAGAAGGGTTAGGGGGCCCGGGGAGCTGTTTTTT	CASRRVRGPGELFF
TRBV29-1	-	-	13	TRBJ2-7	TGCAGCGCCCGAGGGGACGTCTCCTACGAGCAGTACTTC	CSARGDVSYEQYF
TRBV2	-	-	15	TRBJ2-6	TGTGCCAGCAGTGCCCAGGGTGCTGGGGCCAACGTCCTGACTTTC	CASSAQGAGANVLTF
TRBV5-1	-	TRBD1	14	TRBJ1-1	TGCGCCAGCAGCTTGAATTCAGGGGGCACTGAAGCTTTCTTT	CASSLNSGGTEAFF
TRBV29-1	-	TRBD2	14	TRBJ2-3	TGCAGCGTTCGAACTAGCGGGGGGACAGATACGCAGTATTTT	CSVRTSGGTDTQYF
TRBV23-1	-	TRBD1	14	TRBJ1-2	TGCGCCAGCAGTCAACAAGACAGGGCCTATGGCTACACCTTC	CASSQQDRAYGYTF
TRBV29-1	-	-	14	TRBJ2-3	TGCAGCGTTGTAGGGCTGTCTAGCACAGATACGCAGTATTTT	CSVVGLSSTDTQYF
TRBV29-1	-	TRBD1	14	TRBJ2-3	TGCAGCGCGGACAGGGACTTGAGCACAGATACGCAGTATTTT	CSADRDLSTDTQYF
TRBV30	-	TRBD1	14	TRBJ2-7	TGTGCCTGGAGTGTACGACAGGGGTACTACGAGCAGTACTTC	CAWSVRQGYYEQYF
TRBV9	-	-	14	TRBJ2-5	TGTGCCAGCAGCGTCGGGGGACTCCAAGAGACCCAGTACTTC	CASSVGGLQETQYF
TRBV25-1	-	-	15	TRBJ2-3	TGTGCCAGCAGTGACGACAGGAGGCTCACAGATACGCAGTATTTT	CASSDDRRLTDTQYF
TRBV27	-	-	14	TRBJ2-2	TGTGCCAGCAGTCCCCGCGGAGTCACCGGGGAGCTGTTTTTT	CASSPRGVTGELFF
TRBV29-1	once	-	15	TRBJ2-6	TGCAGCGTTGAAGAAGGGGGGCCTGGGGCCAACGTCCTGACTTTC	CSVEEGGPGANVLTF
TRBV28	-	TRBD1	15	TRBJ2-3	TGTGCCAGCAGTTTACAGGGGGCTAGCACAGATACGCAGTATTTT	CASSLQGASTDTQYF
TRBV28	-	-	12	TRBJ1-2	TGTGCCAGCAGTTCCGGGGGTAACGGCTACACCTTC	CASSSGGNGYTF
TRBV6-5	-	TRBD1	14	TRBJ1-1	TGTGCCACCCACGAAGGGGGCCCGAACACTGAAGCTTTCTTT	CATHEGGPNTEAFF
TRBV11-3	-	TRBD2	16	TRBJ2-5	TGTGCCAGCAGCTTGGTCACTAGCGGGATATCGGAGACCCAGTACTTC	CASSLVTSGISETQYF
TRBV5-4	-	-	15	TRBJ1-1	TGTGCCAGCAGCTTGGCCCCGGAGGACAGTGCTGAAGCTTTCTTT	CASSLAPEDSAEAFF
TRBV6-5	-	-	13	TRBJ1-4	TGTGCCAGCAGCCCGGGGGGGACGGAAAAACTGTTTTTT	CASSPGGTEKLFF
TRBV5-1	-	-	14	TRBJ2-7	TGCGCCAGCAGCTTCCAGACAGCTTCCTACGAGCAGTACTTC	CASSFQTASYEQYF
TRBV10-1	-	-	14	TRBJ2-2	TGCGCCAGCAGTCCTTCCCAACGGACCGGGGAGCTGTTTTTT	CASSPSQRTGELFF
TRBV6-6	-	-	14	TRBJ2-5	TGTGCCAGCAGCCGTATCTCGAGTCAAGAGACCCAGTACTTC	CASSRISSQETQYF
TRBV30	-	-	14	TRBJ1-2	TGTGCCTGGAGTGGGGGTGACAGATCCTATGGCTACACCTTC	CAWSGGDRSYGYTF
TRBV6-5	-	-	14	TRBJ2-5	TGTGCCAGCAGTCCCCGAGGGCCCTCGAGGACCCAGTACTTC	CASSPRGPSRTQYF